The sequence of this T cell receptor (beta chain) was determined in a study of T cell responses to AZD1222 COVID-19 vaccine (dated by TCRdb to about 2021). General notes on the study: AZD1222 recipients whose second dose came at about 4 weeks and those whose second dose came at about 12 weeks were combined into one group, since spike-specific TCR depth and breadth did not differ between the two schedules. TCR sequencing was performed for roughly 240 trial participants, of whom some 200 were given two doses of AZD1222 and around 25 were given two doses of MenACWY control vaccine. Trial participants were enrolled by age into subgroups of 18-55, 56-69 and 70-plus years, and around 140, 26 and 57 TCR-sequenced participants, respectively, were included in these subgroups.

The CDR3 holds 12 amino acids from the cysteine to the phenylalanine. Left in the record is the CDR3 DNA by itself, 36 bases read in frame from the first base. The germline V gene supplies CDR1 SNHLY and CDR2 FYNNEI. V sheds 4 bases and J sheds 4 bases, leaving 7 bases between their ends. The time point tag for this specimen amounts to: baseline before first vaccination. Vaccinee samples came from UK trials COV001 and COV002, including a single-blind randomized controlled phase 2/3 trial of AZD1222 (ChAdOx1 nCoV-19) in healthy adults. Trial participant PBMC samples were collected at day 0 and day 28 after the second dose for TCRbeta chain sequencing. The CDR3 regions of human TCRbeta chains were subjected to immunosequencing. Concerning the study's data processing: TCRs in the repertoires were compared against a reference library of SARS-CoV-2-specific TCRs that had been generated with the MIRA antigen-specificity platform. Breadth was defined as the fraction of unique TCRs that were SARS-CoV-2-associated, and depth was defined as the fraction of total T cells that were SARS-CoV-2-associated. Each spike-specific TCR was assigned to its reactive spike region and to a CD4 or CD8 class using the MIRA data. Log10-transformed breadth and depth values were compared by one-way ANOVA with Sidak's multiple comparisons tests. This is the immuneACCESS table as TCRdb keeps it, with only in-frame sequences that have V and J called. A part of the clones is gone; compared with another copy, unresolved V genes explain less than half, and the rest is unexplained. For V, J and clone size, that table is used; D and trimming come from the DNA. The sample has around 120,000 clones on record, nearly 90% of them singletons. The ten biggest clones cover about 4.1% of the sample.

Comments on this clone: The antigen it recognizes is unknown. The sample holds no much larger clone one base away, and base qualities are not on file.

On the study overall, not on this receptor specifically: Reportedly, close to half of the unique spike-specific TCRs recognized epitopes lying outside the regions that are mutated in the B.1.351 and B.1.1.7 variants. The 56-69-year group was small, and its depth increase did not reach significance, likely because of low power. Conclusions about previously exposed vaccinees are limited because only six or seven AZD1222 recipients were SARS-CoV-2 seropositive at baseline. The vaccine-associated CD4 TCRs covered the entire spike protein, and the dominant responses fell in regions 160-218 and 743-854. Because no day 14 peak-response samples were available, repertoires were characterized only after the peak T cell response. After two AZD1222 doses, spike-specific TCR breadth and depth were significantly higher than at day 0 and than in MenACWY recipients. Participants were mostly white British and included more females than males, and it was suggested by the authors that clonal diversity may have been underestimated.

This sequence originates from an adult in good health. The source material was peripheral blood, sampled on day 0 of AZD1222 vaccination. The chain is encoded by TRBV2 joined to TRBJ1-2, and possibly TRBD1, on 5 matching bases. The sequence in DNA is TGTGCCAGCAGTGTCCAGGGCTATGGCTACACCTTC. Its translation is CASSVQGYGYTF.